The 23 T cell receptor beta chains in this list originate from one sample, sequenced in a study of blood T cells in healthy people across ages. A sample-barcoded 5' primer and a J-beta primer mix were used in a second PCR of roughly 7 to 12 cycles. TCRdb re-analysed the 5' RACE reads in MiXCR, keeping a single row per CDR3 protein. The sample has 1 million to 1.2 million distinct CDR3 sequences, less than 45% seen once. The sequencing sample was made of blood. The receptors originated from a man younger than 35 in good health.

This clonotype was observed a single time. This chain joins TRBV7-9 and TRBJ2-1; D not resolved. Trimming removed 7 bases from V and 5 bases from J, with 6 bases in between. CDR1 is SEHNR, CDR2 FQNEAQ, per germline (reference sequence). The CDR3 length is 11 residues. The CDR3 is CASTPDNEQFF. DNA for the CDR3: TGTGCCAGCACCCCAGACAATGAGCAGTTCTTC. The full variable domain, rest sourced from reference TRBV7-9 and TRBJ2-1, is DTGVSQNPRHKITKRGQNVTFRCDPISEHNRLYWYRQTLGQGPEFLTYFQNEAQLEKSRLLSDRFSAERPKGSFSTLEIQRTEQGDSAMYLCASTPDNEQFFGPGTRLTVL.

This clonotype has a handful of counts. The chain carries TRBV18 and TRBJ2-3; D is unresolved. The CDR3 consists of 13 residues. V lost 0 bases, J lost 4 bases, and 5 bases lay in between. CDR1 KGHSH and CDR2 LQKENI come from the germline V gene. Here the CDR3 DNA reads TGTGCCAGCTCACCACCATACCCAGATACGCAGTATTTT. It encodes CASSPPYPDTQYF.

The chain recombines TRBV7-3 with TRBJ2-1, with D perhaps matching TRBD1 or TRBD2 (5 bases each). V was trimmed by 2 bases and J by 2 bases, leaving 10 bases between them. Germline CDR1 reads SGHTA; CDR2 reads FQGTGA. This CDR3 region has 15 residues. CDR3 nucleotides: TGTGCCAGCAGCTTACTGAGAGGGGCCTACAATGAGCAGTTCTTC. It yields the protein CASSLLRGAYNEQFF. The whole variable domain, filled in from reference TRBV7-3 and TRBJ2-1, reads GAGVSQTPSNKVTEKGKYVELRCDPISGHTALYWYRQSLGQGPEFLIYFQGTGAADDSGLPNDRFFAVRPEGSVSTLKIQRTERGDSAVYLCASSLLRGAYNEQFFGPGTRLTVL.

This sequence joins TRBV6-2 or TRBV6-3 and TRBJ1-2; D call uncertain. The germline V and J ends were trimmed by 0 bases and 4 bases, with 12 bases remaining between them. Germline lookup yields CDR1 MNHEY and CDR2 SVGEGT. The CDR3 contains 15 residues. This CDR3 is CASSYSAAYAYGYTF. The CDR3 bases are TGTGCCAGCAGTTACTCGGCAGCGTACGCCTATGGCTACACCTTC.

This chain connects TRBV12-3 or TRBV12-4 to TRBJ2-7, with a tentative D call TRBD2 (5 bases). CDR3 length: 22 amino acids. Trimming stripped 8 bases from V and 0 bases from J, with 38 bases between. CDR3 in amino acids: CASRLEGKKTSPHRSCSYEQYF. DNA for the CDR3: TGTGCCAGCCGGCTTGAGGGCAAAAAAACCAGCCCTCATCGGTCATGCTCCTACGAGCAGTACTTC.

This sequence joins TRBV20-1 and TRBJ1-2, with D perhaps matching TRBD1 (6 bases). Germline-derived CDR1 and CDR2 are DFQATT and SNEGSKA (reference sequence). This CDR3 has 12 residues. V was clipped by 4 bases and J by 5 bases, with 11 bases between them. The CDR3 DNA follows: TGCAGTGCTACAGGGGCTGGTTATGGCTACACCTTC. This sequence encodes CSATGAGYGYTF.

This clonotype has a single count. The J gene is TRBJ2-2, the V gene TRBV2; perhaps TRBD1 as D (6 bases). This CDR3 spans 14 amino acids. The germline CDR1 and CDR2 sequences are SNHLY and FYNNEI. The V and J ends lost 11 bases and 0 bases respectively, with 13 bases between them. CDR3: CAGGQIANTGELFF. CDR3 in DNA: TGTGCCGGAGGACAGATCGCGAACACCGGGGAGCTGTTTTTT.

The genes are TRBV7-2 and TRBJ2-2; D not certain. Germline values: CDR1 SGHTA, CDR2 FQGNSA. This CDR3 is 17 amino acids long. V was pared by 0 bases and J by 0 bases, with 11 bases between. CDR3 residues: CASSLAMESANTGELFF. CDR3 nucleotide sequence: TGTGCCAGCAGCTTAGCCATGGAATCCGCGAACACCGGGGAGCTGTTTTTT.

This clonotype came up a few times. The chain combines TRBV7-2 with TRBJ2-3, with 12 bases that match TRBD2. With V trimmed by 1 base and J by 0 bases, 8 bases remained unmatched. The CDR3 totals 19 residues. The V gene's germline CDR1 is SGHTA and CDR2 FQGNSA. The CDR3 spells CASSLELAGGFISTDTQYF. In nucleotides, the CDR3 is TGTGCCAGCAGCTTAGAACTAGCGGGGGGCTTTATCAGCACAGATACGCAGTATTTT.

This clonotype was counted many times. The CDR3 coding sequence is TGTGCCAGCAGCCCACTCGGCAACACAGATACGCAGTATTTT. This gives the protein CASSPLGNTDTQYF. The chain recombines TRBV4-2 with TRBJ2-3; D remains ambiguous. The V and J ends lost 4 bases and 2 bases respectively, with 10 bases between them. The germline V gene has CDR1 LGHNA and CDR2 YNFKEQ. The CDR3 extends over 14 amino acids.

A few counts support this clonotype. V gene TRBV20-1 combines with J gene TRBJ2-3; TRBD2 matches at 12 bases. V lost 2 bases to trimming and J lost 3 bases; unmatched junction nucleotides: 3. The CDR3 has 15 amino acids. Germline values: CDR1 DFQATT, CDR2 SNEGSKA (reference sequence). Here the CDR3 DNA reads TGCAGTGCTAGATCTAGCGGGGGGGCGACAGATACGCAGTATTTT. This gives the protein CSARSSGGATDTQYF.

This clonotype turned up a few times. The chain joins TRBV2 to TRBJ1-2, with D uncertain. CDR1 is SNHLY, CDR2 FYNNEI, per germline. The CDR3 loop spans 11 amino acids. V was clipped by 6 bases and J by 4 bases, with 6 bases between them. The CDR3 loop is CASRDTYGYTF. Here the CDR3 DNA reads TGTGCCAGCAGAGACACCTATGGCTACACCTTC.

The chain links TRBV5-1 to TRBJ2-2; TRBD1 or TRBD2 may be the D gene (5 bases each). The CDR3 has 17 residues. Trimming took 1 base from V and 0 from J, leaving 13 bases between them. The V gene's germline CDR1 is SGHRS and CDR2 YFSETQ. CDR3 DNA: TGCGCCAGCAGCTTGTGGGAGCAGGGACCGAACACCGGGGAGCTGTTTTTT. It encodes CASSLWEQGPNTGELFF.

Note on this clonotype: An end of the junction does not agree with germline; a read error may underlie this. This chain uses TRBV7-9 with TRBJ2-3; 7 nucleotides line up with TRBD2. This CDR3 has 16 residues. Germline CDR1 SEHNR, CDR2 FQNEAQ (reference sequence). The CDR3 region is CASSFSGSASADTRYF. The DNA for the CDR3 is TGTGCCAGCAGCTTTAGCGGGTCCGCTAGCGCAGATACGCGGTATTTT. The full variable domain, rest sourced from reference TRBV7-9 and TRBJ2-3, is DTGVSQNPRHKITKRGQNVTFRCDPISEHNRLYWYRQTLGQGPEFLTYFQNEAQLEKSRLLSDRFSAERPKGSFSTLEIQRTEQGDSAMYLCASSFSGSASADTRYFGPGTRLTVL.

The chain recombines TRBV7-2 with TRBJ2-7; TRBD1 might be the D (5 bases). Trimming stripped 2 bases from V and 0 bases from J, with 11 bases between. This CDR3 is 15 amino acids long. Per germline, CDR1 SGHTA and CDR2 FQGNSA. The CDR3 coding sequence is TGTGCCAGCAGCTTATTTCAGGGATACTCCTACGAGCAGTACTTC. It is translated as CASSLFQGYSYEQYF.

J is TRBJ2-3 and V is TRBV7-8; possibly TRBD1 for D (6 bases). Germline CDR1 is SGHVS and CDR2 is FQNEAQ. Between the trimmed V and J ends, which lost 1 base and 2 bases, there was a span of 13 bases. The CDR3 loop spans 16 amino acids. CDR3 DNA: TGTGCCAGCAGCTTAGGGGCAGGGGCAACCACAGATACGCAGTATTTT. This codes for CASSLGAGATTDTQYF.

CDR3 nucleotides: TGTGCCAGCTGCCTCGGGGCCACAGATACGCAGTATTTT. Translating it yields CASCLGATDTQYF. The chain is built from TRBV12-3 or TRBV12-4 and TRBJ2-3; tentatively, D is TRBD1 or TRBD2 (5 bases each). Trimming left V 8 bases short and J 2 bases short, with 11 bases between. The CDR3 spans 13 residues.

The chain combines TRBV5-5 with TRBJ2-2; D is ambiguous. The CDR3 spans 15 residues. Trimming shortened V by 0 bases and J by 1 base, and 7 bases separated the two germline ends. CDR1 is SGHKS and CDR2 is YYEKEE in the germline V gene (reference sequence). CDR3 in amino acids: CASSLVQMNTGELFF. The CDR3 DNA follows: TGTGCCAGCAGCTTGGTTCAAATGAACACCGGGGAGCTGTTTTTT.

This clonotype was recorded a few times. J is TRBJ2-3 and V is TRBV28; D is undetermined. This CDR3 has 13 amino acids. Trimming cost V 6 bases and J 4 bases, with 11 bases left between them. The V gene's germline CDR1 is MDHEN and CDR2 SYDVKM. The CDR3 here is CASRSTGPDTQYF. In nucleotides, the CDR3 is TGTGCCAGCAGATCCACGGGTCCAGATACGCAGTATTTT.

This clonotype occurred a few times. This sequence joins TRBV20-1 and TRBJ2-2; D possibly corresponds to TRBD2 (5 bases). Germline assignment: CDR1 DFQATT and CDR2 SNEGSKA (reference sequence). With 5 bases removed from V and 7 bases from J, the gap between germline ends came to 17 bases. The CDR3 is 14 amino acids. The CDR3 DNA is TGCAGTGCTCGGGGAGACCCCTCTGGCGGGGAGCTGTTTTTT. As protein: CSARGDPSGGELFF.

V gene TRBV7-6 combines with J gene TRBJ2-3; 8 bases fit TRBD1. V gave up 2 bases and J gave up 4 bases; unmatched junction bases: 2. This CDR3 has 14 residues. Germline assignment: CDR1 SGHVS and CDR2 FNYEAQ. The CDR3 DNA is TGTGCCAGCAGCTTATTGACAGGGGCAGATACGCAGTATTTT. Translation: CASSLLTGADTQYF. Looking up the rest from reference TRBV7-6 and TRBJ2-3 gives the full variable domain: GAGVSQSPRYKVTKRGQDVALRCDPISGHVSLYWYRQALGQGPEFLTYFNYEAQQDKSGLPNDRFSAERPEGSISTLTIQRTEQRDSAMYRCASSLLTGADTQYFGPGTRLTVL.

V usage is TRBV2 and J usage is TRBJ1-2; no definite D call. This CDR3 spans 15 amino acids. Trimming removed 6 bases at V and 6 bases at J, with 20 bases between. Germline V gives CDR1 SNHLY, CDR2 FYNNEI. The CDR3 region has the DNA TGTGCCAGCAGGGTTCCGGGCTCCGGCCTAGATGGCTACACCTTC. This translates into CASRVPGSGLDGYTF.

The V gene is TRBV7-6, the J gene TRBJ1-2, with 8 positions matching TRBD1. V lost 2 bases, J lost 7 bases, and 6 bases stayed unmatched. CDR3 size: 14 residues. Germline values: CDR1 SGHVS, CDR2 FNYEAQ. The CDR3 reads CASSLSGGAGGYTF. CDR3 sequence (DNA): TGTGCCAGCAGCTTATCAGGGGGCGCGGGTGGCTACACCTTC.